This is a list of T cell receptor beta chains from one sample in a study of blood T cell repertoires in COVID-19. Method: immunoSEQ multiplex PCR; TCRdb's copy keeps in-frame clones and lacks some. The data hold around 100,000 clones, with 85% observed a single time. Sequencing was carried out using peripheral blood. The source is a woman aged 70-85 years with active or convalescent COVID-19. CDR3s include the opening cysteine and the closing phenylalanine or tryptophan. A D gene is named only where the DNA matches it firmly. Clone size, where shown, is once, few, many, or a class for clones that have expanded.

D gene | J gene | V gene | clone size | CDR3 DNA | CDR3 protein
TRBD2 | TRBJ2-3 | TRBV6-1 | - | TGTGCCAGCAGTGGGCCCCAGCGGGGAGGCACAGATACGCAGTATTTT | CASSGPQRGGTDTQYF
TRBD1 | TRBJ1-3 | TRBV2 | - | TGTGCCAGCAGCGAGGGGACAGGGGCTGGAAACACCATATATTTT | CASSEGTGAGNTIYF
TRBD2 | TRBJ2-4 | TRBV7-8 | - | TGTGCCAGCAGCTTTCGACAGGGACTAGCGGGGGACAAAAACATTCAGTACTTC | CASSFRQGLAGDKNIQYF
- | TRBJ2-3 | TRBV14 | - | TGTGCCAGCAGCCAAGTCGGCAGGGCCCCAGATACGCAGTATTTT | CASSQVGRAPDTQYF
TRBD1 | TRBJ2-3 | TRBV5-4 | once | TGTGCCAGCAGCTTGGTTGGGACAGGGGCAGATACGCAGTATTTT | CASSLVGTGADTQYF
- | TRBJ2-3 | TRBV7-2 | - | TGTGCCAGCAGCTTAGTTCGTGGCGATACGCAGTATTTT | CASSLVRGDTQYF
- | TRBJ1-2 | TRBV27 | - | TGTGCCAGCAGTTTAGGTAGGGGCGGTTATGGCTACACCTTC | CASSLGRGGYGYTF
- | TRBJ1-2 | TRBV7-9 | - | TGTGCCAGCAGCCCGGACAGTACCTATGGCTACACCTTC | CASSPDSTYGYTF
TRBD1 | TRBJ1-4 | TRBV5-5 | - | TGTGCCAGCAGCTTGTTACAGGGGGCCGAAAAACTGTTTTTT | CASSLLQGAEKLFF
- | TRBJ1-1 | TRBV5-5 | - | TGTGCCAGCAGCTTGGGAAGACAGGTTCAGAACACTGAAGCTTTCTTT | CASSLGRQVQNTEAFF
- | TRBJ2-5 | TRBV4-1 | - | TGCGCCAGCAGCCAAGGGCTAGCGAAAGGACCAGAAAGGAGGGAGACCCAGTACTTC | CASSQGLAKGPERRETQYF
TRBD1 | TRBJ2-2 | TRBV5-5 | - | TGTGCCAGCAGCTTCGGGACAGAGAACACCGGGGAGCTGTTTTTT | CASSFGTENTGELFF
TRBD1 | TRBJ1-1 | TRBV5-4 | - | TGTGCCAGCAGCCTCGGGACAGGGAGAAGGACCACTGAAGCTTTCTTT | CASSLGTGRRTTEAFF
- | TRBJ1-4 | TRBV11-2 | - | TGTGCCAGCAGCTTTAGGGGAGAAAAACTGTTTTTT | CASSFRGEKLFF
- | TRBJ2-5 | TRBV5-1 | - | TGCGCCAGCAGCTTGGCCAGCGGCCAGACCCAGTACTTC | CASSLASGQTQYF
- | TRBJ1-6 | TRBV4-1 | few | TGCGCCAGCAGCCAAGGTAGACAGTTCTCCTATAATTCACCCCTCCACTTT | CASSQGRQFSYNSPLHF
- | TRBJ2-7 | TRBV12-2 | - | TGTGCAAGTCCGCGACTAGCGGGCCTCAGGGGGTTCGACGAGCAGTACTTC | CASPRLAGLRGFDEQYF
TRBD1 | TRBJ1-2 | TRBV13 | - | TGTGCCAGCAGCTCCCCTCGGACAGGGGACTATGGCTACACCTTC | CASSSPRTGDYGYTF
- | TRBJ1-2 | TRBV28 | - | TGTGCCAGCAGCCTTGCCCCCCAGGACACTTATGGCTACACCTTC | CASSLAPQDTYGYTF
TRBD1 | TRBJ1-6 | TRBV7-2 | - | TGTGCCAGCAGCTTATCGGGGACAGGTGATTCACCCCTCCACTTT | CASSLSGTGDSPLHF
- | TRBJ1-6 | TRBV6-5 | - | TGTGCCAGCACGTTGCCTACAGGGAATTCACCCCTCCACTTT | CASTLPTGNSPLHF
TRBD1 | TRBJ1-4 | TRBV7-2 | few | TGTGCCAGCAGCTTTAGTGGGACAGGGGAAAAACTGTTTTTT | CASSFSGTGEKLFF
- | TRBJ2-3 | TRBV18 | - | TGTGCCAGCACCCGCGGGATCCCGGAGTCAGATACGCAGTATTTT | CASTRGIPESDTQYF
TRBD2 | TRBJ2-1 | TRBV7-9 | - | TGTGCCAGCAGGCCAGCTCCGGGACTAGCGGGGAGCTCCTACAATGAGCAGTTCTTC | CASRPAPGLAGSSYNEQFF
- | TRBJ2-3 | TRBV27 | - | TGTGCCAGCAGTTTCTCTGGCGGCGCAAGCACAGATACGCAGTATTTT | CASSFSGGASTDTQYF
TRBD2 | TRBJ2-5 | TRBV24-1 | - | TGTGCCACCAGTGATGGCGGGACTAGCGGGAGGGCCGAAGAGACCCAGTACTTC | CATSDGGTSGRAEETQYF
- | TRBJ1-5 | TRBV4-1 | few | TGCGCCAGCAGCCAACCTGGACAGACGCTTCGTCGGCCCCAGCATTTT | CASSQPGQTLRRPQHF